This TCR beta chain was captured in a study of cytomegalovirus exposure and HLA in healthy donors. Use of 60 Vbeta and 13 Jbeta primers characterized the PCR. Sequenced by immunoSEQ multiplex PCR; TCRdb stores in-frame clones only, minus some. The sample lists some 96,000 clones, roughly three fifths seen once, with roughly 3.2% in the top ten. The CDR3 is made up of 14 amino acids. Deletions cut 5 bases from V and 4 bases from J, with 15 bases between. Looked up from germline, CDR1 is SGHRS and CDR2 is YFSETQ. Sequencing input: PBMCs. The receptor comes from a man in his 60s in good health and CMV-seronegative. This chain links TRBV5-1 with TRBJ2-5; D might be TRBD1 (6 bases). The CDR3 region is CASSYQGPGETQYF. CDR3 in DNA: TGCGCCAGCAGTTATCAGGGGCCGGGAGAGACCCAGTACTTC.